This T cell receptor (beta chain) was sequenced in a study of CD8+ T cells in alopecia areata. After isolation, RNA underwent reverse transcription to generate cDNA as the sequencing template. Method: immunoSEQ multiplex PCR; TCRdb's copy keeps in-frame clones and lacks some. In the table there are around 82,000 clones, just over 50% of which are singletons. Regarding the study as a whole: Especially in alopecia totalis/universalis, lesional scalp showed greater clonality than normal scalp did.

Regarding this clone: The target antigen is unknown.

PBMCs served as the source from which CD4+ and CD8+ T cells were sorted. The sequence was obtained from a human donor with alopecia areata. The sequenced material came from NKG2D-high CD8+ T cells sorted from blood.

The CDR3 coding sequence is TGTGCCAGCAGTATAGCGGGAGACTCCTACAATGAGCAGTTCTTC. Protein product: CASSIAGDSYNEQFF. The chain joins TRBV27 to TRBJ2-1; 9 bases line up with TRBD2. The trim removed 5 bases at V and 0 bases at J, leaving 2 bases unmatched. This CDR3 spans 15 amino acids. Per the germline V gene, CDR1 is MNHEY and CDR2 is SMNVEV (reference sequence).